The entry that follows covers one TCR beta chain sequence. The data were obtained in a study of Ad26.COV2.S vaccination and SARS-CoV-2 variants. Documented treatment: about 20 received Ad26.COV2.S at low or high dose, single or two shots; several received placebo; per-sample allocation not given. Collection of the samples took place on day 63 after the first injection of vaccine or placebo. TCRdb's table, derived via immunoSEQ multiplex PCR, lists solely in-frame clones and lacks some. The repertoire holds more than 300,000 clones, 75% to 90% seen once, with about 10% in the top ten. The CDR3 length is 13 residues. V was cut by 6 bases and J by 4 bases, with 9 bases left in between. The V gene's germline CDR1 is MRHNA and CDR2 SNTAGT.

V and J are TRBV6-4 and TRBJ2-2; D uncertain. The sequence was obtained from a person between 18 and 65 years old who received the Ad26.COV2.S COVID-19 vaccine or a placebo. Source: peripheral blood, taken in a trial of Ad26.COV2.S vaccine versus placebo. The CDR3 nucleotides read TGTGCCAGCAGCCTCTCAGGCACCGGGGAGCTGTTTTTT. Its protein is CASSLSGTGELFF.